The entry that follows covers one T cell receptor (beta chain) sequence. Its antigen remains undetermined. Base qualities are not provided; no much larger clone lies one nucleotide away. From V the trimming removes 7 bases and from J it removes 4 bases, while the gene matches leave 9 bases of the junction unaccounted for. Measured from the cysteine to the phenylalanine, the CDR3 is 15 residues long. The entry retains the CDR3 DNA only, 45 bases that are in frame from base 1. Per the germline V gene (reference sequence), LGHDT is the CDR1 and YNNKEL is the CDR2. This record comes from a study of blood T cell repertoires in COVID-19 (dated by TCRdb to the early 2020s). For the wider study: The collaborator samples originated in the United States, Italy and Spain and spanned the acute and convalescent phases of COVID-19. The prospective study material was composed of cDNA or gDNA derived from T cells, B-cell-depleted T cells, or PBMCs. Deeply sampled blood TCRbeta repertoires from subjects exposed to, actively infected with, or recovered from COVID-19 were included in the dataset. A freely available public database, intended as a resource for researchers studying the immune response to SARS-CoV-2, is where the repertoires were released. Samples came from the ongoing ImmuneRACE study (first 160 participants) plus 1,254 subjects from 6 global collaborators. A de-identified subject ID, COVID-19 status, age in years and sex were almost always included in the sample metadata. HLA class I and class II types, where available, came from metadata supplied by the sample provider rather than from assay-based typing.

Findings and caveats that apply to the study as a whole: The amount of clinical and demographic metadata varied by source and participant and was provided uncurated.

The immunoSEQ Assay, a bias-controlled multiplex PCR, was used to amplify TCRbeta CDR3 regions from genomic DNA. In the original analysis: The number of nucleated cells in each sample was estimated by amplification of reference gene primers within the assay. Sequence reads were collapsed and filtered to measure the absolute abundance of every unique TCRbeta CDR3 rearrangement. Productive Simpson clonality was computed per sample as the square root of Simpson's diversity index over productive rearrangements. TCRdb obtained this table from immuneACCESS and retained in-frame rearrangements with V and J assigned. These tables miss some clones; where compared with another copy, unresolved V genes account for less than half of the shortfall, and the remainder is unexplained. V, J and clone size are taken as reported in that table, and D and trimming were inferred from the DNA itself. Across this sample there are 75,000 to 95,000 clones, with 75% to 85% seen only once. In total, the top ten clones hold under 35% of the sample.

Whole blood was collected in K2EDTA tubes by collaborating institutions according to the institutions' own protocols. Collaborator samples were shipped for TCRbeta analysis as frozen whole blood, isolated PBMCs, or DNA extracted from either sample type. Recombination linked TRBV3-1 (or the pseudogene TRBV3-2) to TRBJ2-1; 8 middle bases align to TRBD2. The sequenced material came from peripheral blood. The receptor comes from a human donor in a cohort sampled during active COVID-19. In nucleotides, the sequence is TGTGCCAGCAATCTCAAGACGGGGGGGTACAATGAGCAGTTCTTC. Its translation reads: CASNLKTGGYNEQFF.